The 3 T cell receptor beta chains given below trace back to one sample, sequenced in a study of T cell changes during pregnancy in multiple sclerosis. TCRdb's copy holds only in-frame clones and misses some; the assay was immunoSEQ multiplex PCR. Altogether some 60,000 clones are present, approximately 92% being singletons, with the ten largest covering around 0.85%. Specimen: peripheral blood, collected in the first trimester of pregnancy. These receptors all stem from a female donor with multiple sclerosis, enrolled in a pregnancy study.

This clone was counted a single time. The chain combines TRBV7-2 with TRBJ2-7; D may be TRBD1 (6 bases). CDR3 size: 16 residues. Trimming took 5 bases from V and 5 from J, leaving 22 bases between them. CDR1 SGHTA and CDR2 FQGNSA come from the germline V gene. This CDR3 is CASSRHLDRYRHEQYF. The DNA of the CDR3 is TGTGCCAGCAGCCGCCACCTAGACAGGTATCGGCACGAGCAGTACTTC.

The V gene is TRBV10-3, the J gene TRBJ1-3; D gene ambiguous. This CDR3 spans 14 amino acids. Germline CDR1 ENHRY, CDR2 SYGVKD. The V and J ends lost 4 bases and 0 bases respectively, with 7 bases between them. In DNA form, the CDR3 reads TGTGCCATCAGTGGGGCCTCCTCTGGAAACACCATATATTTT. Its translation: CAISGASSGNTIYF.

The rearrangement uses TRBV7-2 and TRBJ2-7, with 9 bases lining up with TRBD1. Germline V gives CDR1 SGHTA, CDR2 FQGNSA. The CDR3 is 15 residues long. Germline trimming cut 4 bases from V and 6 bases from J; bases unmatched to any gene: 10. For the CDR3, the DNA is TGTGCCAGCAGCTCCGAGGGACAGGGCCTTGGCGAGCAGTACTTC. Translation: CASSSEGQGLGEQYF.